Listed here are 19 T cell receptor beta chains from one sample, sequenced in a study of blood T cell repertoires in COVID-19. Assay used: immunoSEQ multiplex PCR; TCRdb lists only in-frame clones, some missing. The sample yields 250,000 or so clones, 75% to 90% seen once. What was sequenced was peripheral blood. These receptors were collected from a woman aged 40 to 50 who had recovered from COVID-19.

Written as DNA, the CDR3 is TGTGCCAGCAGCCCGGGACAGGCCTGGGAGACCCAGTACTTC. Residues: CASSPGQAWETQYF. The chain has TRBV11-3 and TRBJ2-5, with 8 positions matching TRBD1. The V gene end was trimmed by 5 bases and the J gene end by 5 bases; junction bases not matched to a gene: 7. CDR1 and CDR2 from the germline V gene are SGHNT and YENEEA. The CDR3 runs 14 residues. Supplemented by reference TRBV11-3 and TRBJ2-5, the full variable domain reads EAGVVQSPRYKIIEKKQPVAFWCNPISGHNTLYWYLQNLGQGPELLIRYENEEAVDDSQLPKDRFSAERLKGVDSTLKIQPAELGDSAVYLCASSPGQAWETQYFGPGTRLLVL.

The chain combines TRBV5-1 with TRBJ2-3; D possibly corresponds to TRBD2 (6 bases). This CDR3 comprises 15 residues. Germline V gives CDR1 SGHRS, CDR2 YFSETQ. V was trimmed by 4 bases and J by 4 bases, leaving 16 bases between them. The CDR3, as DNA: TGCGCCAGCAGCCCGCCATCTGGGGAGGCAGATACGCAGTATTTT. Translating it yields CASSPPSGEADTQYF.

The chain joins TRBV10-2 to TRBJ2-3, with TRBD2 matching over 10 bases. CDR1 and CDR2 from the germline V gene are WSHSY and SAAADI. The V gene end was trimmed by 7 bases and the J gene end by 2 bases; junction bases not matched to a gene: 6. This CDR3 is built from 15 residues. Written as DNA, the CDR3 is TGCGCCAGCACCCTTAGCGGGGGGATCACAGATACGCAGTATTTT. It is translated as CASTLSGGITDTQYF.

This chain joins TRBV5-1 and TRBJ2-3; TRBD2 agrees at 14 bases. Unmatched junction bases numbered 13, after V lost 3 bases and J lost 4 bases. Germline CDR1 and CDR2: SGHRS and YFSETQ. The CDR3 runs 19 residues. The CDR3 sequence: CASSSTPMTSGGAPDTQYF. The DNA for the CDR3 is TGCGCCAGCAGCTCTACGCCCATGACTAGCGGGGGGGCCCCAGATACGCAGTATTTT.

Here the CDR3 DNA reads TGTGCCAGTAGTACGCACAGGGGGCGGGGGGAGACTGAAGCTTTCTTT. This encodes CASSTHRGRGETEAFF. The chain carries TRBV19 and TRBJ1-1; TRBD1 matches 9 bases. V lost 4 bases and J lost 5; bases outside the gene matches: 11. Germline lookup yields CDR1 LNHDA and CDR2 SQIVND (reference sequence). The CDR3 runs 16 residues.

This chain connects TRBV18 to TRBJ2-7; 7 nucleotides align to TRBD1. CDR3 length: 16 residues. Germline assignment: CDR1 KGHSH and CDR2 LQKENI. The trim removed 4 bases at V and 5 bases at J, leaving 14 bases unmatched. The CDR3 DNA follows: TGTGCCAGCTCACTCGGACAGGCCATTCGAGTCCACGAGCAGTACTTC. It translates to CASSLGQAIRVHEQYF. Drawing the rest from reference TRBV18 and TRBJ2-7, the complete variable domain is NAGVMQNPRHLVRRRGQEARLRCSPMKGHSHVYWYRQLPEEGLKFMVYLQKENIIDESGMPKERFSAEFPKEGPSILRIQQVVRGDSAAYFCASSLGQAIRVHEQYFGPGTRLTVT.

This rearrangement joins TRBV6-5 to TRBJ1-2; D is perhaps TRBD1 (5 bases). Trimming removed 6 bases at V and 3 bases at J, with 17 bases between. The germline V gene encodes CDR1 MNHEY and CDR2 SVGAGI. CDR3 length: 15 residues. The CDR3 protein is CASSPSGLSYYGYTF. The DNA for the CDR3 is TGTGCCAGCAGCCCGTCAGGGCTTTCCTACTATGGCTACACCTTC.

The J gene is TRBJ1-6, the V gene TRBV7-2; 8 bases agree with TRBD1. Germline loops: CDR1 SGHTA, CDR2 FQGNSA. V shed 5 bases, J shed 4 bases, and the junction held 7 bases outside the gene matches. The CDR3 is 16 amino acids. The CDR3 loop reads CASSLGQARYNSPLHF. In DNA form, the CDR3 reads TGTGCCAGCAGCCTGGGACAGGCCCGTTATAATTCACCCCTCCACTTT.

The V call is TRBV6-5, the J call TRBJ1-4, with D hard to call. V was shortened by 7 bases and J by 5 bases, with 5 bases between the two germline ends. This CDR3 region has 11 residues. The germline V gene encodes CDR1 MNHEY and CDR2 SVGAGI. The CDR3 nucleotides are TGTGCCAGCATCAGAAATGAAAAACTGTTTTTT. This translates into CASIRNEKLFF.

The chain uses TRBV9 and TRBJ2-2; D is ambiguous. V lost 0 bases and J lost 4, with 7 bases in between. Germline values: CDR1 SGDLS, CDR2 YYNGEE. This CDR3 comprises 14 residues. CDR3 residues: CASSVVASTGELFF. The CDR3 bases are TGTGCCAGCAGCGTAGTTGCGAGCACCGGGGAGCTGTTTTTT.

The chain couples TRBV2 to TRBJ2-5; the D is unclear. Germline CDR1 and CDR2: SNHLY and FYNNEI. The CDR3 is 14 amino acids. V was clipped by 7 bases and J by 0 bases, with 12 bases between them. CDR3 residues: CASTYNTYQETQYF. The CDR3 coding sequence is TGTGCCAGCACCTATAATACGTACCAAGAGACCCAGTACTTC.

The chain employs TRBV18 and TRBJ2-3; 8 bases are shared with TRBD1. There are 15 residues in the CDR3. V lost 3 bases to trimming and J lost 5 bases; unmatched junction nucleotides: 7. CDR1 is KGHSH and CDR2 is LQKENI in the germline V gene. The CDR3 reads CASSPGAGGQDTQYF. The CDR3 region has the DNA TGTGCCAGCTCACCGGGGGCAGGGGGCCAAGATACGCAGTATTTT.

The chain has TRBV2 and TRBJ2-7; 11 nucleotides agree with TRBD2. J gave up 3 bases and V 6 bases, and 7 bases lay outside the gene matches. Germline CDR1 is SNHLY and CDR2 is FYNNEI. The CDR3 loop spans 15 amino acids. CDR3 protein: CASRGGLAEVYEQYF. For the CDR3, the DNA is TGTGCCAGCAGGGGGGGACTAGCGGAAGTCTACGAGCAGTACTTC. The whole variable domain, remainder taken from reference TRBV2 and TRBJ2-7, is EPEVTQTPSHQVTQMGQEVILRCVPISNHLYFYWYRQILGQKVEFLVSFYNNEISEKSEIFDDQFSVERPDGSNFTLKIRSTKLEDSAMYFCASRGGLAEVYEQYFGPGTRLTVT.

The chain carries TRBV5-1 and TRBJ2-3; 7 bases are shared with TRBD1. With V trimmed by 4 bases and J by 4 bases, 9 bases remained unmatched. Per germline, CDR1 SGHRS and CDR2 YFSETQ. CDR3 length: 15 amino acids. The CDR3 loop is CASSAPGGEADTQYF. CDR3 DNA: TGCGCCAGCAGCGCACCAGGGGGAGAGGCAGATACGCAGTATTTT.

CDR3 residues: CASSEPTYEQYF. The CDR3 DNA follows: TGTGCCAGCAGTGAACCCACCTACGAGCAGTACTTC. The gene calls are TRBV6-1 and TRBJ2-7; the D is unclear. This CDR3 comprises 12 residues. From germline, CDR1 is MNHNS and CDR2 SASEGT. Trimming took off 2 bases at V and 2 bases at J, with 4 bases between the two ends.

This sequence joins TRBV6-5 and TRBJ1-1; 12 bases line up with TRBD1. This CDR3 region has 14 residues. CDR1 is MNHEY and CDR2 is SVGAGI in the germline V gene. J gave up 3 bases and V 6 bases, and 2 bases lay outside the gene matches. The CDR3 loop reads CASRRDRGHTEAFF. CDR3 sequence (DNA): TGTGCCAGCAGAAGGGACAGGGGGCACACTGAAGCTTTCTTT.

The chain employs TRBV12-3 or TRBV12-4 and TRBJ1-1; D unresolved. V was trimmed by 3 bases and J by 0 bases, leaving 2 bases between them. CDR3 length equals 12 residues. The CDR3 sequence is CASSFMNTEAFF. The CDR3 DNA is TGTGCCAGCAGTTTTATGAACACTGAAGCTTTCTTT.

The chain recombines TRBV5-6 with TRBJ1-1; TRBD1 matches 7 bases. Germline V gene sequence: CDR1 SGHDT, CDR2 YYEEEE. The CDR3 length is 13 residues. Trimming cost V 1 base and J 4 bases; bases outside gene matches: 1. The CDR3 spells CASSLQGGTEAFF. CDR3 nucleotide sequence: TGTGCCAGCAGCTTGCAGGGGGGCACTGAAGCTTTCTTT.

For the CDR3, the DNA is TGTGCCAGCAGCCTGGACAGGCAGCACAATGAGCAGTTCTTC. Protein product: CASSLDRQHNEQFF. The chain is built from TRBV2 and TRBJ2-1; TRBD1 matches at 7 bases. Germline loops: CDR1 SNHLY, CDR2 FYNNEI. Germline trimming cut 6 bases from V and 5 bases from J; bases unmatched to any gene: 7. This CDR3 has 14 residues.